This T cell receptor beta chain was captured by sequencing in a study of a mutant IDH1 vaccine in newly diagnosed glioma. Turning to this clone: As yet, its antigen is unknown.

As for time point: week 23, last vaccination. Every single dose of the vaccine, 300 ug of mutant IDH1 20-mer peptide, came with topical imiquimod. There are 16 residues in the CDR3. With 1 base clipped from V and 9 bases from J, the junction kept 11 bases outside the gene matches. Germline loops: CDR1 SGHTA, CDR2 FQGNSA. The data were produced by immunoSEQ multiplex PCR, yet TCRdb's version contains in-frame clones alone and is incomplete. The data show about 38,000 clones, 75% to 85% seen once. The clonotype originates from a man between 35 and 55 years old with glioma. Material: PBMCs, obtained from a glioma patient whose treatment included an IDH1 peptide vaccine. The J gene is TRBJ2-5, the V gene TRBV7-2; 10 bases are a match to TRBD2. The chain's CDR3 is CASSLVASGRMLAQYF. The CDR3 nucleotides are TGTGCCAGCAGCTTAGTGGCTAGCGGGAGAATGTTGGCCCAGTACTTC.